The clone carrying this T cell receptor beta chain came up a few times. Its antigen is unidentified. This entry is derived from a study of molecular identifiers for immune sequencing clone quantification. Bulk TCR libraries used previously described methods and listed TCR primers. TCRdb ran MiXCR on the PCR reads and lists one entry per CDR3 protein. The sample shows 550,000 to 750,000 distinct CDR3 sequences, around 20% of them seen only once. Findings of the study overall: Among effectors, clones above 20 RNA copies held over 99% of molecules; among naive cells, under 1%. With a barcode shared among identical TCR molecules, highly expanded clone sizes could be underestimated.

For naive CD8 T cells, sorting used the CD8+CD4-CCR7+CD45RA+ phenotype. The receptor was derived from a human donor in good health. Some libraries in this study had Jurkat cell RNA spiked in. Sequencing was performed on naive CD8+ T cells from blood, with Jurkat cell RNA spiked in. Subset given: FACS-sorted CD8+CD4-CCR7+CD45RA+ naive T cells.

The CDR3 region is CASSLGLVITYEQYF. In nucleotides, the CDR3 is TGTGCCAGCAGTTTAGGACTGGTCATCACCTACGAGCAGTACTTC. The rearrangement joins TRBV12-3 or TRBV12-4 to TRBJ2-7; no clear D. V gave up 1 base and J gave up 2 bases, with 12 bases separating them. This CDR3 has 15 residues.